The subject of this entry is one TCR beta chain. The antigen is undetermined. These data originate in a study of cytomegalovirus exposure and HLA in healthy donors. Study-level findings and limits: There were some V segments, including TRBV6-2 and TRBV6-3, excluded as indistinguishable. In an earlier analysis, about 87% or about 30%: the productive usage of most TCR beta V segments. Apparent HLA restriction characterized most CMV-associated TCR beta chains in a later analysis.

J was trimmed by 7 bases and V by 4 bases; bases with no gene match: 11. Germline CDR1 MNHEY, CDR2 SMNVEV (reference sequence). This CDR3 has 15 residues. Amplification used 60 Vbeta primers and 13 Jbeta primers. This table comes from immunoSEQ multiplex PCR, and its TCRdb copy is limited to in-frame clones, with some not included. The top ten clones hold about 2.8% of a sample with nearly 110,000 clones, 71% of them seen once. Input material: PBMCs. The TCR comes from a female donor in good health and CMV-seronegative. The V call is TRBV27, the J call TRBJ1-1, with TRBD1 identical over 8 bases. The CDR3 DNA reads as TGTGCCAGCAGTTCTAGCCCCAGGGGGCTCGTTGAAGCTTTCTTT. Amino acid sequence: CASSSSPRGLVEAFF.